This TCR beta chain was found in a study of CD8+CD57+ T cells in acquired aplastic anemia. Background on the study: Sorted CD4+ and CD8+ cells gave an average of roughly 3.5 ug of DNA.

Profiling that covered TCR beta VDJ and CDR3 relied on genomic DNA as its template. TCRdb used MiXCR to reprocess the reads, holding one entry per CDR3 protein. Of around 180,000 distinct CDR3 sequences in the sample, less than 60% were seen once. This clonotype has a count of ten or more. Mismatch with germline at one junction end may stem from a read error. The germline V gene encodes CDR1 SSHAT and CDR2 FNYEAQ (reference sequence). This CDR3 has 15 amino acids. Patients selected for sequencing had displayed CD8+CD57+ cell expansion by flow cytometry. The source material was sorted CD4+, CD8+, or CD8+CD57+ T cells (not recorded which) from PBMCs. J is TRBJ2-5 and V is TRBV7-7; 8 bases fit TRBD1. The clonotype was recovered from a human donor with aplastic anemia. The CDR3 DNA follows: TGTGCTAGCAGCTCGGGGACAGGACCGCAAGAGACCCAGTACTTC. This codes for CASSSGTGPQETQYF.